These 8 T cell receptor beta chains originate from one sample sequenced in a study of T-cell memory formation after mild COVID-19. One entry per CDR3 protein, called by TCRdb with MiXCR from the 5' RACE reads. There are 250,000 to 350,000 distinct CDR3 sequences in the sample; approximately 19% occur only once, and under 25% lies in the top ten. Source material: PBMCs or a T cell subset sorted from them (not recorded which). The receptors were sampled from a man younger than 35 who had mild COVID-19 (a few samples of this study predate the infection). Cell type and time point are not known.

The chain recombines TRBV4-2 with TRBJ1-4, with 7 positions matching TRBD1. CDR3 length equals 15 residues. Trimming removed 0 bases from V and 8 bases from J; junction bases left unmatched: 6. Germline-derived CDR1 and CDR2 are LGHNA and YNFKEQ. The CDR3 DNA reads as TGTGCCAGCAGCCAAGATACAGGGGATAGCGAAAAACTGTTTTTT. This sequence encodes CASSQDTGDSEKLFF.

The rearrangement joins TRBV25-1 to TRBJ2-7; tentatively, D is TRBD1 or TRBD2 (5 bases each). The CDR3 loop spans 14 amino acids. V gave up 3 bases and J gave up 4 bases, with 13 bases separating them. In germline, CDR1 is MGHDK, CDR2 SYGVNS. CDR3 amino acids: CASSEAGREYEQYV. CDR3 bases: TGTGCCAGCAGTGAGGCGGGCAGGGAGTACGAGCAGTACGTC.

This chain links TRBV6-6 with TRBJ2-1; 11 bases agree with TRBD2. The V and J ends lost 7 bases and 10 bases, in that order; junction bases with no gene match: 9. Germline loops: CDR1 MNHNY, CDR2 SVGAGI (reference sequence). CDR3 size: 14 residues. The CDR3 region is CASNLAGGLGEQFF. Written as DNA, the CDR3 is TGTGCCAGCAATCTAGCGGGGGGTCTTGGGGAGCAGTTCTTC.

The V and J genes are TRBV9 and TRBJ2-3, with 9 positions matching TRBD1. V lost 0 bases and J lost 6; bases outside the gene matches: 5. The CDR3 spans 15 residues. CDR1 and CDR2 from the germline V gene are SGDLS and YYNGEE. CDR3 bases: TGTGCCAGCAGCGTAGACGGGGACAGGGAGGATACGCAGTATTTT. Its translation is CASSVDGDREDTQYF. Complete variable domain (other parts from reference TRBV9 and TRBJ2-3): DSGVTQTPKHLITATGQRVTLRCSPRSGDLSVYWYQQSLDQGLQFLIQYYNGEERAKGNILERFSAQQFPDLHSELNLSSLELGDSALYFCASSVDGDREDTQYFGPGTRLTVL.

This chain joins TRBV5-1 and TRBJ2-1, with 7 bases matching TRBD2. The J segment lost 12 bases and the V segment lost 0 bases, leaving 12 bases of the junction unmatched. Germline CDR1 is SGHRS and CDR2 is YFSETQ. CDR3 size: 15 residues. The chain's CDR3 is CASSLGVTSPSGQFF. The DNA of the CDR3 is TGCGCCAGCAGCTTGGGAGTGACTAGCCCCAGTGGGCAGTTCTTC.

V is TRBV4-1 and J is TRBJ1-5; D call uncertain. The CDR3 sequence is 15 residues long. The germline V gene has CDR1 MGHRA and CDR2 YSYEKL. Trimming shortened V by 1 base and J by 5 bases, and 12 bases separated the two germline ends. CDR3 in DNA: TGCGCCAGCAGCCAAGTAACAACGGTTCATCAGCCCCAGCATTTT. This codes for CASSQVTTVHQPQHF.

This clonotype occurred many times. The J gene is TRBJ1-2, the V gene TRBV7-2; no definite D call. CDR3 length: 15 amino acids. The ends were cut back, 5 bases at V and 2 bases at J, with 15 bases in the middle. Per germline, CDR1 SGHTA and CDR2 FQGNSA. CDR3 coding DNA: TGTGCCAGCAGCCGATCCGGGTCTTCAAACTATGGCTACACCTTC. Encoded protein: CASSRSGSSNYGYTF.

This clonotype showed up just a few times. The V call is TRBV27, the J call TRBJ2-7; 10 bases map to TRBD2. V shed 2 bases and J 3 bases; nucleotides not matched to a gene: 4. The germline CDR1 and CDR2 sequences are MNHEY and SMNVEV (reference sequence). This CDR3 comprises 15 residues. The CDR3 coding sequence is TGTGCCAGCAGTTTAAGTAGCGGGGGGCTCTACGAGCAGTACTTC. Amino acids: CASSLSSGGLYEQYF.